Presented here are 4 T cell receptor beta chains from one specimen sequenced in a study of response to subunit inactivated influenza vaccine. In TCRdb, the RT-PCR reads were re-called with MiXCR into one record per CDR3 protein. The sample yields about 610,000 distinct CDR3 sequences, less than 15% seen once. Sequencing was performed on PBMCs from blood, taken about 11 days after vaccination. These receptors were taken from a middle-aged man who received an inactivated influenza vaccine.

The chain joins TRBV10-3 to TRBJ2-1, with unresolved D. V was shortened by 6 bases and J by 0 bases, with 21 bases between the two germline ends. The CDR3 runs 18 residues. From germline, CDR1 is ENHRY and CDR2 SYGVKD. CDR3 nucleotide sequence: TGTGCCATCAGGGAAGACTTGCCCTCACGAAGCTCCTACAATGAGCAGTTCTTC. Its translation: CAIREDLPSRSSYNEQFF.

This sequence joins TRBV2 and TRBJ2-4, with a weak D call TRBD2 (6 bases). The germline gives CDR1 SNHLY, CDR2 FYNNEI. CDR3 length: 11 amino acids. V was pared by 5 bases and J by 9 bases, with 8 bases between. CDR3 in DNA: TGTGCCAGCAGTTCGGAGGGCATTCAGTACTTC. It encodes CASSSEGIQYF.

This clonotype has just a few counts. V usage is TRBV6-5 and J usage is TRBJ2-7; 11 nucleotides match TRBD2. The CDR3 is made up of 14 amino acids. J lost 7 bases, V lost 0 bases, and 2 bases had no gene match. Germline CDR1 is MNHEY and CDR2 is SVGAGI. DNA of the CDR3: TGTGCCAGCAGTTACTCGCCTAGCGGGAGGGAGCAGTACTTC. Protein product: CASSYSPSGREQYF.

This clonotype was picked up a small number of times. The CDR3, as DNA: TGTGCCAGCAGCTTAGCACCTGGGGGCAACGAAAAACTGTTTTTT. Its translation: CASSLAPGGNEKLFF. The chain couples TRBV7-2 to TRBJ1-4; D perhaps matches TRBD1 (6 bases). Deletions cut 0 bases from V and 8 bases from J, with 13 bases between. This CDR3 spans 15 amino acids. The germline CDR1 and CDR2 sequences are SGHTA and FQGNSA.